One sample yielded the 7 T cell receptor beta chains listed below, sequenced in a study of T cell responses to AZD1222 COVID-19 vaccine. The data were produced by immunoSEQ multiplex PCR, yet TCRdb's version contains in-frame clones alone and is incomplete. The sample shows 90,000 to 100,000 clones, 85% to 90% of them seen only once. Specimen: peripheral blood, collected 28 days after the second AZD1222 dose. These receptor sequences come from an adult who received the AZD1222 COVID-19 vaccine.

The chain has TRBV29-1 and TRBJ1-1; perhaps TRBD1 as D (5 bases). The CDR3 runs to 13 residues. The germline V and J ends were trimmed by 4 bases and 3 bases, with 12 bases remaining between them. CDR1 is SQVTM, CDR2 ANQGSEA, per germline. CDR3: CSVAISGDTEAFF. CDR3 nucleotide sequence: TGCAGCGTTGCGATCTCGGGGGACACTGAAGCTTTCTTT.

This chain joins TRBV10-3 and TRBJ2-3; D call uncertain. CDR1 and CDR2 from the germline V gene are ENHRY and SYGVKD. Trimming left V 0 bases short and J 2 bases short, with 15 bases between. The CDR3 contains 17 residues. CDR3 loop: CAISESGSLGPTDTQYF. CDR3 in DNA: TGTGCCATCAGTGAGTCCGGTAGCCTCGGACCCACAGATACGCAGTATTTT.

The J gene is TRBJ1-4, the V gene TRBV28; D is unresolved. CDR1 and CDR2 from the germline V gene are MDHEN and SYDVKM. The V gene lost 6 bases and the J gene lost 6 bases, with 11 bases spanning the gap. The CDR3 has 13 residues. CDR3 residues: CASRSGVDEKLFF. DNA of the CDR3: TGTGCCAGCAGGAGTGGGGTCGATGAAAAACTGTTTTTT.

The V and J genes are TRBV9 and TRBJ1-1; 7 bases are shared with TRBD1. Germline lookup yields CDR1 SGDLS and CDR2 YYNGEE. The CDR3 runs to 14 residues. The trim removed 4 bases at V and 4 bases at J, leaving 7 bases unmatched. This chain's CDR3 is CASSKQGEGTEAFF. The CDR3 DNA sequence: TGTGCCAGCAGCAAGCAGGGGGAAGGCACTGAAGCTTTCTTT.

The V and J genes are TRBV4-1 and TRBJ2-6; the D gene is possibly TRBD1 (6 bases). Germline V gene data show CDR1 as MGHRA and CDR2 as YSYEKL. Trimming stripped 0 bases from V and 2 bases from J, with 8 bases between. CDR3 length: 16 residues. The CDR3 is CASSQDTGTGANVLTF. CDR3 nucleotides: TGCGCCAGCAGCCAAGATACAGGGACTGGGGCCAACGTCCTGACTTTC.

This sequence joins TRBV7-9 and TRBJ1-5, with D perhaps matching TRBD1 (6 bases). The CDR3 is 15 residues long. Germline V CDR1 and CDR2: SEHNR, FQNEAQ (reference sequence). Trimming shortened V by 5 bases and J by 6 bases, and 17 bases separated the two germline ends. The CDR3 DNA sequence: TGTGCCAGCAGCGGTTCGACAGGCGCGCCTCAGCCCCAGCATTTT. This gives the protein CASSGSTGAPQPQHF.

This chain joins TRBV24-1 and TRBJ2-1; D remains unclear. CDR3 length: 15 amino acids. Trimming shortened V by 2 bases and J by 4 bases, and 11 bases separated the two germline ends. Germline values: CDR1 KGHDR, CDR2 SFDVKD. CDR3 amino acids: CATSDWEGWYNEQFF. CDR3 bases: TGTGCCACCAGTGATTGGGAAGGTTGGTACAATGAGCAGTTCTTC.